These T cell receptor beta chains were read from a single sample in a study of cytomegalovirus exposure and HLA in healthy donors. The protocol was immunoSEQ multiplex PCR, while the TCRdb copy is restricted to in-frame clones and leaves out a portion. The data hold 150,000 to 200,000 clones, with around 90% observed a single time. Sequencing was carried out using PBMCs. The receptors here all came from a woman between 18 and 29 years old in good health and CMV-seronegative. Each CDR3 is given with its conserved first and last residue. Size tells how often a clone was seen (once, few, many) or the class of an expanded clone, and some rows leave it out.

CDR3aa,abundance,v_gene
CASSQQSGNTGELFF,-,TRBV4-1
CASSFSTGITGNTIYF,-,TRBV5-1
CASSSWGGLTSNVLTF,-,TRBV5-1
CASSSGQASTYNQPQHF,once,TRBV7-9
CAWTPGTGFRYTF,-,TRBV30
CASSERRVVGSPLHF,few,TRBV6-1
CASSLPPPGNSYNEQFF,-,TRBV9
CASSAGTSGKQSPSSYNEQFF,-,TRBV5-1
CASSPRAGTSFTQAYEQYF,-,TRBV7-2
CASSFTQGAYMNTEAFF,-,TRBV11-2
CASSLGTISTDTQYF,medium-sized,TRBV7-9
CASSAVGGAGNEQFF,-,TRBV6-4
CASSSDGNSNQPQHF,-,TRBV19
CASSTRDTLGAFF,-,TRBV19
CASSLEPGGLGRDTQYF,-,TRBV7-9
CASSLEQKNGYTF,-,TRBV5-6
CAWRRWSYNEQFF,-,TRBV30
CASSLTSTGRDTQYF,once,TRBV7-2
CASSSLFGEAFF,-,TRBV27
CATSRGGGGSYEQYF,-,TRBV15
CASTAGEYQPQHF,few,TRBV6-1
CASRTGVRVGNTGELFF,-,TRBV12-2
CASSGLDTGEGSSGANVLTF,-,TRBV2
CASSYNRDETQYF,-,TRBV6-5
CASSNLAGGFNEQFF,-,TRBV5-1
CAWSKVAGGTDTQYF,-,TRBV30
CASSFGQGATYEQYF,once,TRBV13
CAWSEGGATYEQYF,-,TRBV30
CASSLAAGSTYEQYF,-,TRBV5-1
CASSRRRTSYNEQFF,-,TRBV11-2
CASSLGQGRLETQYF,-,TRBV5-1
CASSITGQGNYNEQFF,once,TRBV19
CASGGGSTDTQYF,-,TRBV27
CASSPSGGAQETQYF,-,TRBV7-2